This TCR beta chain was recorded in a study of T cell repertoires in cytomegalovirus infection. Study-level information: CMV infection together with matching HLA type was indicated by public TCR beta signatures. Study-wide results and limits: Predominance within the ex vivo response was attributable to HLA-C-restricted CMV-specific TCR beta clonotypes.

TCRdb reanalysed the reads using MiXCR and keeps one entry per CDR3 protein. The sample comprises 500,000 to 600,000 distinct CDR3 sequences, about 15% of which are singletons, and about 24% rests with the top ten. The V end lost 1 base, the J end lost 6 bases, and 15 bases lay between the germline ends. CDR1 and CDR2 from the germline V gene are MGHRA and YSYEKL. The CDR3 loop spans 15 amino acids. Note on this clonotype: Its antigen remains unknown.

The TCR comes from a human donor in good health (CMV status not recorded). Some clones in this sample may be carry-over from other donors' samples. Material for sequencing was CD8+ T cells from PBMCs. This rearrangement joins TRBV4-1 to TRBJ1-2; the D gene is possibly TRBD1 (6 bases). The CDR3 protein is CASSQVVRGSHGYTF. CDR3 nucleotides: TGCGCCAGCAGCCAAGTAGTCAGGGGTAGTCATGGCTACACCTTC.